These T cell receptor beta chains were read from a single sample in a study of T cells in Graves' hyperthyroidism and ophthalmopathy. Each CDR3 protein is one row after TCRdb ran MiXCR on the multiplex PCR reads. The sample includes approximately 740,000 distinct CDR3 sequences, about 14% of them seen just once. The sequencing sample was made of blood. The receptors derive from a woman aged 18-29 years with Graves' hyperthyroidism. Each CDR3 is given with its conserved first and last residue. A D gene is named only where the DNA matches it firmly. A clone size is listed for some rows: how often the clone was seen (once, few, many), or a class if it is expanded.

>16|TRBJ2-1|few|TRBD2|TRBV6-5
TGTGCCAGCAGTTACGGCGGGAGCTTTTCCTACAATGAGCAGTTCTTC
CASSYGGSFSYNEQFF
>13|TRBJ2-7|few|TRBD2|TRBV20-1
TGCAGTGCGGAGACTAGCGGGAGTAACGAGCAGTACTTC
CSAETSGSNEQYF
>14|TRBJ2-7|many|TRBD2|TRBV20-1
TGCAGTGCTAGAGTTTGGGGCAGGGAGGGCGAGCAGTACTTC
CSARVWGREGEQYF
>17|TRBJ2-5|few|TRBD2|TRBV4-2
TGTGCCAGCAGCCAAGAGGAGGGACTAGCGGGAGTAGAGACCCAGTACTTC
CASSQEEGLAGVETQYF
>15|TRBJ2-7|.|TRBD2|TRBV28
TGTGCCAGCAGTTTCTGGCGGGAGCTGTCCTACGAGCAGTACTTC
CASSFWRELSYEQYF
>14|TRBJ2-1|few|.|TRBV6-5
TGTGCCAGCAGTTACCCGACAGAGAGGCCTGAGCAGTTCTTC
CASSYPTERPEQFF
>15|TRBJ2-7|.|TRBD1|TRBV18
TGTGCCAGCTCACTCGGGACAGGGGCCCTCTACGAGCAGTACTTC
CASSLGTGALYEQYF
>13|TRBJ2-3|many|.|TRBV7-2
TGTGCCAGCCGGGCGGCTAGCACAGATACGCAGTATTTT
CASRAASTDTQYF
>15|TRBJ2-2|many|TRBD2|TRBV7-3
TGTGCCAGCAGCTTATCTAGCGGTTACACCGGGGAGCTGTTTTTT
CASSLSSGYTGELFF
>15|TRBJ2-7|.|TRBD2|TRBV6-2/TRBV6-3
TGTGCCAGCAGTTACCGGACTAGCGGGAACTACGAGCAGTACTTC
CASSYRTSGNYEQYF
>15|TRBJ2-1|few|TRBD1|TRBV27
TGTGCCAGCAGTTTATCAAGGGGGCTGTTAAATGAGCAGTTCTTC
CASSLSRGLLNEQFF
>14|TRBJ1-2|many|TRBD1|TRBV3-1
TGTGCCAGCAGCCAAGAAGGGACAGTTTATGGCTACACCTTC
CASSQEGTVYGYTF
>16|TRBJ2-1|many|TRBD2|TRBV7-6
TGTGCCAGCAGCTTCCAACTAGCGGGAGGAGGTAATGAGCAGTTCTTC
CASSFQLAGGGNEQFF
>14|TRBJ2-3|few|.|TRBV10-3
TGTGCCATCAGTGGCAAGGGCGGCACAGATACGCAGTATTTT
CAISGKGGTDTQYF
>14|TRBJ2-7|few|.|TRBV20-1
TGCAGTGCCCAGAGAGGGGGTCCAAGGGACGAGCAGTACTTC
CSAQRGGPRDEQYF
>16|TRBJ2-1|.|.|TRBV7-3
TGTGCCAGCAGCTTACTTGGGAGTGCCCAGGAGGGTGAGCAGTTCTTC
CASSLLGSAQEGEQFF
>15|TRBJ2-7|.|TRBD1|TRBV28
TGTGCCAGCATCTCTTCCGGGACAGCTTCCTACGAGCAGTACTTC
CASISSGTASYEQYF
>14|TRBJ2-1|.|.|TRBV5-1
TGCGCCAGCAGTCCGGGACAACCTATTAATGAGCAGTTCTTC
CASSPGQPINEQFF
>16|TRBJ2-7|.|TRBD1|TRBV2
TGTGCCAGCCAGGGACCTGGGACAGGGGGTCTCTACGAGCAGTACTTC
CASQGPGTGGLYEQYF
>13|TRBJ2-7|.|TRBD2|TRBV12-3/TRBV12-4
TGTGCCAGCAGTAAGCGGGGGGACTACGAGCAGTACTTC
CASSKRGDYEQYF
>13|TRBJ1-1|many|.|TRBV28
TGTGCCAGCCGCCAACAGGGATTGGCTGAAGCTTTCTTT
CASRQQGLAEAFF
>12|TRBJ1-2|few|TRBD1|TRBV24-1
TGTGCCACCAGTGAAAACAGGGGCGGCTACACCTTC
CATSENRGGYTF
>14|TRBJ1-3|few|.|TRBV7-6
TGTGCCAGCAGCCCCGCCGAGGCTGGAAACACCATATATTTT
CASSPAEAGNTIYF
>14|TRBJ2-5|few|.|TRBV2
TGTGCCAGCAGTGGTCGAAGGGACCGAGAGACCCAGTACTTC
CASSGRRDRETQYF
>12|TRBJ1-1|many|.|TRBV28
TGTGCCAGCGCCCTACAACGGACTGAAGCTTTCTTT
CASALQRTEAFF
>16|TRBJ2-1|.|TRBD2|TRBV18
TGTGCCAGCTCACCCGGCCTAGCGGTCTCCTACAATGAGCAGTTCTTC
CASSPGLAVSYNEQFF
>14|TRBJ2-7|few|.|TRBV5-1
TGCGCCAGCAGCAGGACGGACGGCTCCTACGAGCAGTACTTC
CASSRTDGSYEQYF
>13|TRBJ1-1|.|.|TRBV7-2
TGTGCCAGCAGCTATCAATTGAACACTGAAGCTTTCTTT
CASSYQLNTEAFF
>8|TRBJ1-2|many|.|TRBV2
TGTGCCTGGGCCTCCCACACCTTC
CAWASHTF
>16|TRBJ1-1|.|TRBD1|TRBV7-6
TGTGCCAGCAGCTATGACAGGGGGCGCGAGGACACTGAAGCTTTCTTT
CASSYDRGREDTEAFF
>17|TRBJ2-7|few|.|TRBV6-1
TGTGCCAGCAGCTCGTCGTTGGGCAGGGGGGATTTGGGGGAGCAGTACTTC
CASSSSLGRGDLGEQYF
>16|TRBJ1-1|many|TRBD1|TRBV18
TGTGCCAGCTCACCTTCAGGGGGTCCCCTCTCCACTGAAGCTTTCTTT
CASSPSGGPLSTEAFF
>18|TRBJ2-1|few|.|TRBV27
TGTGCCAGCAGTTTATCCAAGGGGGACTCAAGCTCCTACAATGAGCAGTTCTTC
CASSLSKGDSSSYNEQFF
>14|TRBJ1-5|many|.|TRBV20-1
TGCAGTGCTTTATCAGGGGAAGGCAATCAGCCCCAGCATTTT
CSALSGEGNQPQHF
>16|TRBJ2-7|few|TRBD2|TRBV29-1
TGCAGCGCAGTCCTCCTAGGTAGCGGGAGCCCTTTCGAGCAGTACTTC
CSAVLLGSGSPFEQYF
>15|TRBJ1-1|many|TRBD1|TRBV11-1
TGTGCCAGCAGCTTAGAGGGACAGGGGATCACTGAAGCTTTCTTT
CASSLEGQGITEAFF
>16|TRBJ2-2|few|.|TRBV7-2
TGTGCCAGCAGCTTAAGGGGCAGCCCGAACACCGGGGAGCTGTTTTTT
CASSLRGSPNTGELFF
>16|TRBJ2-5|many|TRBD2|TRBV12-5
TGTGCTAGTGGTCCAGGACTAGCGGGGAGTGGGGAGACCCAGTACTTC
CASGPGLAGSGETQYF
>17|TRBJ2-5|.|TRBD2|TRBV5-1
TGCGCCAGCAGCCTCCACCCCCTAGCGGGAGGCGGAGAGACCCAGTACTTC
CASSLHPLAGGGETQYF
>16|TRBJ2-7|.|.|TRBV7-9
TGTGCCAGCAGCCCTCCGGTCGCTAGCGCGCAGTACGAGCAGTACTTC
CASSPPVASAQYEQYF
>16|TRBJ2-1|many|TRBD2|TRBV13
TGTGCCAGCAGCTTAGGCGGGCGGGAGATCTACAATGAGCAGTTCTTC
CASSLGGREIYNEQFF
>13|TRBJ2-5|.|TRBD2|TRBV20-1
TGCAGTGCTCGGACTAGCGGAGGGGAGACCCAGTACTTC
CSARTSGGETQYF
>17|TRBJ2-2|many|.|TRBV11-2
TGTGCCAGCAGGGGTCTTGGGACGGACGGTCCTGGCGGGGAGCTGTTTTTT
CASRGLGTDGPGGELFF
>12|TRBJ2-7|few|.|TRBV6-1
TGTGCCAGCCGGGGGGACAGCGACGAGCAGTACTTC
CASRGDSDEQYF
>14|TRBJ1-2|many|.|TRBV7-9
TGTGCCAGCAGCTCGTACCAGGCAAACTATGGCTACACCTTC
CASSSYQANYGYTF
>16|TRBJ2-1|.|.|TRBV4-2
TGTGCCAGCAGCCAACGAGGACTGGTTCCCTACAATGAGCAGTTCTTC
CASSQRGLVPYNEQFF
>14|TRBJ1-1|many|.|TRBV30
TGTGCCTGGAGAAGGCAGGGATCGAACACTGAAGCTTTCTTT
CAWRRQGSNTEAFF
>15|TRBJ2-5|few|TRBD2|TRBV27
TGTGCCAGCAGGCAGAGCGGGAGTAATAAAGAGACCCAGTACTTC
CASRQSGSNKETQYF
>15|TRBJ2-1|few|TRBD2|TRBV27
TGTGCCAGCAGACCCAGACTAGCGGGAGTGAGTGAGCAGTTCTTC
CASRPRLAGVSEQFF
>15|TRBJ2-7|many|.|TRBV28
TGTGCCAGCACCAACAAAAGGGTATATGGCTACGAGCAGTACTTC
CASTNKRVYGYEQYF
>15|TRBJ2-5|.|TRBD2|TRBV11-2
TGTGCCAGCAGCCCGACTAGCGGGAGACAAGAGACCCAGTACTTC
CASSPTSGRQETQYF
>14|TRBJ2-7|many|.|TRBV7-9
TGTGCCAGCAGCTTTGACACTTTCTCCTACGAGCAGTACTTC
CASSFDTFSYEQYF
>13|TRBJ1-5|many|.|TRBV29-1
TGCAGCGTTGAGTTGGGGAATAATCAGCCCCAGCATTTT
CSVELGNNQPQHF